This T cell receptor beta chain emerged from a study of control samples from healthy donors and cancer patients. The V gene's germline CDR1 is GTSNPN and CDR2 SVGIG (reference sequence). The CDR3 is made up of 15 amino acids. Between the trimmed V and J ends, which lost 1 base and 0 bases, there was a span of 10 bases. The assay was immunoSEQ multiplex PCR, and TCRdb's table has in-frame clones only and misses some. The repertoire holds some 74,000 clones, with about 83% as singletons. The chain joins TRBV30 to TRBJ1-5; D gene ambiguous. This TCR was recovered from a man aged 55 to 69 in good health. The sequenced material came from blood. CDR3 nucleotide sequence: TGTGCCTGGAGTGAACAAGCTTATAGCAATCAGCCCCAGCATTTT. Protein: CAWSEQAYSNQPQHF. The full variable domain, in which reference TRBV30 and TRBJ1-5 provide the parts outside the CDR3, is SQTIHQWPATLVQPVGSPLSLECTVEGTSNPNLYWYRQAAGRGLQLLFYSVGIGQISSEVPQNLSASRPQDRQFILSSKKLLLSDSGFYLCAWSEQAYSNQPQHFGDGTRLSIL.